This T cell receptor beta chain was captured in a study of radiotherapy plus CTLA-4 blockade in lung cancer. Sequencing used immunoSEQ multiplex PCR; TCRdb keeps in-frame clones, though not all of them. The table lists more than 55,000 clones, just over 75% of them singletons. The clonotype was recovered from a human donor with non-small cell lung cancer who had a partial response to radiotherapy plus ipilimumab. Sequencing used peripheral blood, obtained from a patient treated with radiotherapy plus ipilimumab.

This CDR3 reads CATSRDFASGTGAQEQYF. CDR3 sequence (DNA): TGTGCCACCAGCAGAGATTTCGCCTCGGGGACAGGGGCGCAAGAGCAGTACTTC. The chain uses TRBV15 and TRBJ2-7; 10 bases fit TRBD1. J gave up 7 bases and V 0 bases, and 15 bases lay outside the gene matches. Germline-derived CDR1 and CDR2 are LNHNV and YYDKDF (reference sequence). The CDR3 length is 18 residues.